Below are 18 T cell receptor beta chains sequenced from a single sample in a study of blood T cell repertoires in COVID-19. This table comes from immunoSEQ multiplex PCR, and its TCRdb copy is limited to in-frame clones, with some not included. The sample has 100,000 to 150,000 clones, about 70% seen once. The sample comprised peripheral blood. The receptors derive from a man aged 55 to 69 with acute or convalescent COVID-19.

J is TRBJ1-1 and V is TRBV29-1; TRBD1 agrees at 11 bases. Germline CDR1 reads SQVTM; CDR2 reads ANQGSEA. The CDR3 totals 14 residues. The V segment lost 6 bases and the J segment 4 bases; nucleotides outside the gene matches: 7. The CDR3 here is CSVGGQGVGTEAFF. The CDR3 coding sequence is TGCAGCGTGGGGGGACAGGGGGTCGGCACTGAAGCTTTCTTT.

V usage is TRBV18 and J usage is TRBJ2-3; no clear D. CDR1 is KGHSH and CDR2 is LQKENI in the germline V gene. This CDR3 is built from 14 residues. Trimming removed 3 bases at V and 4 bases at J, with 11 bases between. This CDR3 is CASSPPGRPDTQYF. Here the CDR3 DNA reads TGTGCCAGCTCACCCCCGGGTAGGCCAGATACGCAGTATTTT.

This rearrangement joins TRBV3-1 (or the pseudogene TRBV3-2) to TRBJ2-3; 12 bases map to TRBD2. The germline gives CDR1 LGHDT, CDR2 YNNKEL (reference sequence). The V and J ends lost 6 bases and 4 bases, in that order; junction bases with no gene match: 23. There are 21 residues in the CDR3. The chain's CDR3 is CASRKTGGGLAGGGRADTQYF. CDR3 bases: TGTGCCAGCAGAAAAACAGGGGGCGGTCTAGCGGGAGGGGGCCGTGCAGATACGCAGTATTTT.

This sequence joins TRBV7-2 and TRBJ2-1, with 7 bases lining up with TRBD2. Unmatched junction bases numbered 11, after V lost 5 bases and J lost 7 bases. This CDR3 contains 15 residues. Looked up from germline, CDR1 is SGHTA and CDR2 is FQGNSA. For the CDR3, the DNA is TGTGCCAGCAGCACCCCGAGCGGGACTACAAATGAGCAGTTCTTC. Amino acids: CASSTPSGTTNEQFF.

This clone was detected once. For the CDR3, the DNA is TGTGCCAGCAGTGAAGCCAGTTATGGGGCCGAACAGTTCTTC. It specifies CASSEASYGAEQFF. The V gene is TRBV6-1, the J gene TRBJ2-1, with a tentative D call TRBD1 (5 bases). CDR1 and CDR2 (germline): MNHNS, SASEGT. Trimming took 0 bases from V and 13 from J, leaving 16 bases between them. The CDR3 has 14 residues.

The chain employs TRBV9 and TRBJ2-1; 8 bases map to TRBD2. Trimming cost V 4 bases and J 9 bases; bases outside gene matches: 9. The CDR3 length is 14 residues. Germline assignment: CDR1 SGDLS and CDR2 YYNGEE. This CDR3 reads CASSTLLAAGEQFF. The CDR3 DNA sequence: TGTGCCAGCAGCACCTTACTAGCGGCGGGTGAGCAGTTCTTC.

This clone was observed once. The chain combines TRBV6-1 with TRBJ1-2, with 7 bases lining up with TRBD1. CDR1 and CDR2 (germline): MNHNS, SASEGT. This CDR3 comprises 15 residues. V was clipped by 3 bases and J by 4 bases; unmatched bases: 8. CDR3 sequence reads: CASSDLPGQPYGYTF. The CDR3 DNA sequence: TGTGCCAGCAGTGATTTACCGGGACAGCCCTATGGCTACACCTTC.

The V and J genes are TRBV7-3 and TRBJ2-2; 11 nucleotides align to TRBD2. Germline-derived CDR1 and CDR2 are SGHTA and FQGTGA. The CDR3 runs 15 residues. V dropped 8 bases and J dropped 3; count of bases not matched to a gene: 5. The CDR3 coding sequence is TGTGCCAGCCGTCTAGCGGGGGGCGACACCGGGGAGCTGTTTTTT. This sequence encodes CASRLAGGDTGELFF.

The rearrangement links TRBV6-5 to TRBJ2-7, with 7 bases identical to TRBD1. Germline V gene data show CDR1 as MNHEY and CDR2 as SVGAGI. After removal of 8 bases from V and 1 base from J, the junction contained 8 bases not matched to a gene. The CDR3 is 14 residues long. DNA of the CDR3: TGTGCCAGCCGGGGACAGCCATTTTCCTACGAGCAGTACTTC. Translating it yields CASRGQPFSYEQYF.

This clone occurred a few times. This CDR3 is CASSAAGGGKTQPQHF. CDR3 DNA sequence: TGTGCCAGCAGCGCAGCAGGGGGCGGTAAGACTCAGCCCCAGCATTTT. The chain is built from TRBV5-6 and TRBJ1-5; 8 bases are shared with TRBD1. V shed 4 bases and J 6 bases; nucleotides not matched to a gene: 12. Germline V lookup: CDR1 SGHDT, CDR2 YYEEEE. This CDR3 has 16 residues.

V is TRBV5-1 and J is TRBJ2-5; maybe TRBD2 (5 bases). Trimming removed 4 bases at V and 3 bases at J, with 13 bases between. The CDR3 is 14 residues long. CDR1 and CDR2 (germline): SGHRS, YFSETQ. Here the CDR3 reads CASSLARKEETQYF. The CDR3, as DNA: TGCGCCAGCAGCCTAGCTCGGAAGGAAGAGACCCAGTACTTC. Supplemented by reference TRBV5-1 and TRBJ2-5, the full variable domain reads KAGVTQTPRYLIKTRGQQVTLSCSPISGHRSVSWYQQTPGQGLQFLFEYFSETQRNKGNFPGRFSGRQFSNSRSEMNVSTLELGDSALYLCASSLARKEETQYFGPGTRLLVL.

CDR3 DNA: TGTGCCAGTAGTATAAGGGGACAGGGTCGAGATACGCAGTATTTT. This encodes CASSIRGQGRDTQYF. V usage is TRBV19 and J usage is TRBJ2-3, with 9 positions matching TRBD1. CDR3 size: 15 residues. The V gene's germline CDR1 is LNHDA and CDR2 SQIVND (reference sequence). J lost 5 bases, V lost 2 bases, and 5 bases had no gene match.

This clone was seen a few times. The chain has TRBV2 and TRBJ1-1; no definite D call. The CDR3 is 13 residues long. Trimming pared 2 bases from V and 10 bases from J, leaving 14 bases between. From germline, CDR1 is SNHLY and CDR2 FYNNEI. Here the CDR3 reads CASSETTRRGAFF. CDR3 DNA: TGTGCCAGCAGTGAAACAACCCGACGAGGAGCTTTCTTT.

CDR3 DNA: TGTGCCAGCAGTCTCGTCAGGACTAGCGGGGGGGCGGGCGATACGCAGTATTTT. Translating it yields CASSLVRTSGGAGDTQYF. The chain has TRBV27 and TRBJ2-3, with 15 bases aligning to TRBD2. The V segment lost 5 bases and the J segment 6 bases; nucleotides outside the gene matches: 12. This CDR3 region has 18 residues. Looked up from germline, CDR1 is MNHEY and CDR2 is SMNVEV (reference sequence).

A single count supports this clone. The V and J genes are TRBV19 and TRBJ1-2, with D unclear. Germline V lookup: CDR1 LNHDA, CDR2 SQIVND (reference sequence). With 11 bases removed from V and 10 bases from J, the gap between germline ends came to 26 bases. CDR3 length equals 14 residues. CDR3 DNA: TGTGCCGTTAGAACCAGCCCCTTGGCGGGTGACTACACCTTC. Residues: CAVRTSPLAGDYTF.

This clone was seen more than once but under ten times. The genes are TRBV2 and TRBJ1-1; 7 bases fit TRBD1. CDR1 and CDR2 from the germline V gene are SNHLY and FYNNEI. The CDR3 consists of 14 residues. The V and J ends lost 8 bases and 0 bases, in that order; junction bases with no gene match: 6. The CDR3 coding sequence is TGTGCCAGCCGACAGGGTTTTATGAACACTGAAGCTTTCTTT. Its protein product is CASRQGFMNTEAFF.

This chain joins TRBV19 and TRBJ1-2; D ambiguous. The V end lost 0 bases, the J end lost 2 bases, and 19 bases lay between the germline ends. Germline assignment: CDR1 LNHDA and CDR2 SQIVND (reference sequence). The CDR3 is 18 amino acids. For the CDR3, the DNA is TGTGCCAGTAGTATAGATCTCGGGGATATAGGTTGGAACTATGGCTACACCTTC. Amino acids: CASSIDLGDIGWNYGYTF.

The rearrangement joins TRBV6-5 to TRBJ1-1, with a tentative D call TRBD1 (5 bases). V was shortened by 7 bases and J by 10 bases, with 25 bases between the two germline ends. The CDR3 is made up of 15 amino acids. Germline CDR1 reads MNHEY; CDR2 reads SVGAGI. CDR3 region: CASKRDGASFVGAFF. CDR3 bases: TGTGCCAGCAAACGTGATGGGGCTTCTTTCGTTGGAGCTTTCTTT.